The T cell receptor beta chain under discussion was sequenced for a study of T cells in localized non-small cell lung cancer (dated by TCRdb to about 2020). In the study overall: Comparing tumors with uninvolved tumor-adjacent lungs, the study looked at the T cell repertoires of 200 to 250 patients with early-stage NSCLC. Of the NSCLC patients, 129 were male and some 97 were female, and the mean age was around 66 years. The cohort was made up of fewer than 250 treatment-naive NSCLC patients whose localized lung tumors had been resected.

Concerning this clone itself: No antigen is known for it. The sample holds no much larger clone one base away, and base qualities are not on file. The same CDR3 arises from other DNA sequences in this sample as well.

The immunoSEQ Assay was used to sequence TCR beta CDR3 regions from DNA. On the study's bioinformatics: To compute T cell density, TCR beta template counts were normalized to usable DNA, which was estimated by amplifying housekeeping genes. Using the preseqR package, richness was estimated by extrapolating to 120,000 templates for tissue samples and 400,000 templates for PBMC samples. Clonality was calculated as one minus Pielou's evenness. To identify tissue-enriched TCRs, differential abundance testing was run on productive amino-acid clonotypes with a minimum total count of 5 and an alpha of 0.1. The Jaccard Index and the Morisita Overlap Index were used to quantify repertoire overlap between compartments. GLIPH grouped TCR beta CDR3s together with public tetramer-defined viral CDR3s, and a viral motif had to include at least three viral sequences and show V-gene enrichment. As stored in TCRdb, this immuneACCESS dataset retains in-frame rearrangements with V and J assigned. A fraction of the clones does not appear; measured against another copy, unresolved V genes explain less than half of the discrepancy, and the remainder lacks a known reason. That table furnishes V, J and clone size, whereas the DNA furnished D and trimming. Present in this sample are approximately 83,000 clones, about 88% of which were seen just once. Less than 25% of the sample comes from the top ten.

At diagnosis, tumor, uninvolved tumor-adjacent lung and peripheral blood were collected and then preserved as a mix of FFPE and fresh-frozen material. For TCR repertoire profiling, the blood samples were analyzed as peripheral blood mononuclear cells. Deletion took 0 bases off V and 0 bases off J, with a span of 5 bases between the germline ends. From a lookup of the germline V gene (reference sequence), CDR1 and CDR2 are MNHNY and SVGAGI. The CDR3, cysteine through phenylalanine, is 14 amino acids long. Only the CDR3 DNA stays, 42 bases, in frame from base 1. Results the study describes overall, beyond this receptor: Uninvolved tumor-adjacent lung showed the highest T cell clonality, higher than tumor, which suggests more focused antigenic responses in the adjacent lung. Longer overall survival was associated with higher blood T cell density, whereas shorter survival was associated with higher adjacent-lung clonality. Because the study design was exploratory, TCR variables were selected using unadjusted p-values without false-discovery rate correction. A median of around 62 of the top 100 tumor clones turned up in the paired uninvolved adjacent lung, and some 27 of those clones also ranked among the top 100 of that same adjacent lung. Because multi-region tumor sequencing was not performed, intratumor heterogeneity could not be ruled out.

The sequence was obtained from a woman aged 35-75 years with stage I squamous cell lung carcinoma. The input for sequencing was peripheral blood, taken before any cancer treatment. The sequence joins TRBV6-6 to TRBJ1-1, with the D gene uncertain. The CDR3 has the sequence CASSYSRLNTEAFF. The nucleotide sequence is TGTGCCAGCAGTTACTCGCGCCTGAACACTGAAGCTTTCTTT.